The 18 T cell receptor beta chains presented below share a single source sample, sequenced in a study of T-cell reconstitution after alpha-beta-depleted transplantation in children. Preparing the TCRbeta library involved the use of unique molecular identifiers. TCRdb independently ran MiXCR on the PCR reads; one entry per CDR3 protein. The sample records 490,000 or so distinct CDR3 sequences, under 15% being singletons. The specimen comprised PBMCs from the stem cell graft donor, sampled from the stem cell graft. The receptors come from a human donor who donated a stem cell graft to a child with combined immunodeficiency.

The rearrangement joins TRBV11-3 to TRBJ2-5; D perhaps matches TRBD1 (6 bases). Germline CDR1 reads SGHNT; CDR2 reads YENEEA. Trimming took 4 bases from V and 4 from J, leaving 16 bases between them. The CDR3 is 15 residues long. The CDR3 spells CASSSHNRAIETQYF. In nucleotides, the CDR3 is TGTGCCAGCAGCTCTCACAACAGGGCAATAGAGACCCAGTACTTC.

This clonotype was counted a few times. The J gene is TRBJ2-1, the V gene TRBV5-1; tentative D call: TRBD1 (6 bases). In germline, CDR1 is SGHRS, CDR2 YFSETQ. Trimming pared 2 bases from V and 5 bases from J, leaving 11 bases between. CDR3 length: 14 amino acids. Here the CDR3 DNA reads TGCGCCAGCAGCTTCCGGGACACTCACAATGAGCAGTTCTTC. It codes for CASSFRDTHNEQFF.

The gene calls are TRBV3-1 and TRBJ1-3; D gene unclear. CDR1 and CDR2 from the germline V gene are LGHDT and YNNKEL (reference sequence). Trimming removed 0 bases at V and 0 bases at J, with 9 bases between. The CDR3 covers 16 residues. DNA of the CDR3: TGTGCCAGCAGCCAAGATCGATCGTTCTCTGGAAACACCATATATTTT. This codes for CASSQDRSFSGNTIYF.

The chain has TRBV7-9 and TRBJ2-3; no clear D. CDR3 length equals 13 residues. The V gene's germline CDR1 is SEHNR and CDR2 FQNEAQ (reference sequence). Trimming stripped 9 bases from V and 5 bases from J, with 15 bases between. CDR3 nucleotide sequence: TGTGCCAGTTACCCGGAACGGTTAGATACGCAGTATTTT. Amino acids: CASYPERLDTQYF.

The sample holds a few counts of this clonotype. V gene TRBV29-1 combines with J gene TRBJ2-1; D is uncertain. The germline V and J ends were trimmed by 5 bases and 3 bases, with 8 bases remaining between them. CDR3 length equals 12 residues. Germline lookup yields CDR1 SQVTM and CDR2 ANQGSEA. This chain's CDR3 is CSVTSDYNEQFF. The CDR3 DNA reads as TGCAGCGTTACATCAGACTACAATGAGCAGTTCTTC.

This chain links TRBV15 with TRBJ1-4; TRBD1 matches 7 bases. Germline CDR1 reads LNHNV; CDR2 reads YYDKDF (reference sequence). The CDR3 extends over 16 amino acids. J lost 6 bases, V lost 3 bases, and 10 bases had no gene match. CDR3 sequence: CATSSTKTGRDEKLFF. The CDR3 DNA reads TGTGCCACCAGCAGTACCAAGACAGGGAGGGATGAAAAACTGTTTTTT.

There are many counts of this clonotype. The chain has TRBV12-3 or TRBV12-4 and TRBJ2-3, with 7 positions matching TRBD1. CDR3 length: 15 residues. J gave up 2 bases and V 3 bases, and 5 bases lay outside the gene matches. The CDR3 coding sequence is TGTGCCAGCAGTTTTTACAGGGGAGCCACAGATACGCAGTATTTT. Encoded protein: CASSFYRGATDTQYF.

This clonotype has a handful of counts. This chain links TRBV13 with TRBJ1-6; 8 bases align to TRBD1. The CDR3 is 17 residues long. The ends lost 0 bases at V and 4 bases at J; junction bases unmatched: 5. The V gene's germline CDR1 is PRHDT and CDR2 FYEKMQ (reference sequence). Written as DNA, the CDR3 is TGTGCCAGCAGCTTAGGGAGACAGGGGCTTTATAATTCACCCCTCCACTTT. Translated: CASSLGRQGLYNSPLHF.

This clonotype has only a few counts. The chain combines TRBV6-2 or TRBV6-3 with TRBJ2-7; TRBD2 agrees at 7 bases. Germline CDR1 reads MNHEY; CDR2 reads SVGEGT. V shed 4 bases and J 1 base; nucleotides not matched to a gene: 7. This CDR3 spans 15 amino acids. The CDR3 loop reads CASSSAGAESYEQYF. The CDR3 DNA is TGTGCCAGCAGTTCGGCGGGAGCGGAGTCCTACGAGCAGTACTTC.

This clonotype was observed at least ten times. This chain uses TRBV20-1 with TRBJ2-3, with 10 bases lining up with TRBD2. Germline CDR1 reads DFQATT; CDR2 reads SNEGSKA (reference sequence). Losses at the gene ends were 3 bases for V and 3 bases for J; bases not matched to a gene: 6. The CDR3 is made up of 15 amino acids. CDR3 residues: CSASRASGSTDTQYF. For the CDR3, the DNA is TGCAGTGCTAGTCGGGCTAGCGGGAGTACAGATACGCAGTATTTT.

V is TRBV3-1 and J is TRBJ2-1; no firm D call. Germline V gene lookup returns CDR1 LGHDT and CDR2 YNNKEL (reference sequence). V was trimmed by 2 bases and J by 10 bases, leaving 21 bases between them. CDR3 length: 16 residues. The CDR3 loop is CASSQNAGTTNLEQFF. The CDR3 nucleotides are TGTGCCAGCAGCCAAAACGCCGGAACCACAAATTTAGAGCAGTTCTTC.

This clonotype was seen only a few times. DNA of the CDR3: TGTGCCAGCTCACCACGGGCAGGGATGATCCTGAACACTGAAGCTTTCTTT. Protein: CASSPRAGMILNTEAFF. V and J are TRBV18 and TRBJ1-1, with D perhaps matching TRBD1 (5 bases). The CDR3 is 17 residues long. Germline V gene sequence: CDR1 KGHSH, CDR2 LQKENI. V was cut by 1 base and J by 0 bases, with 15 bases left in between.

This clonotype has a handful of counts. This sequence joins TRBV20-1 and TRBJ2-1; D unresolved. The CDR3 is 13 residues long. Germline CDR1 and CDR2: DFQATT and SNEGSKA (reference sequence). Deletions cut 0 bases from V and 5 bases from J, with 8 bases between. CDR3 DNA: TGCAGTGCTAGAGAAGATCGGGACAATGAGCAGTTCTTC. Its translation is CSAREDRDNEQFF.

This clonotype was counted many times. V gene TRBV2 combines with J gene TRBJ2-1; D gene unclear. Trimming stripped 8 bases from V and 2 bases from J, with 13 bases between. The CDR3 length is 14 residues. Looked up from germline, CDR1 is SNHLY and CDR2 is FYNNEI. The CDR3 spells CASEQRFPYNEQFF. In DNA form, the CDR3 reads TGTGCCAGCGAACAGCGATTTCCCTACAATGAGCAGTTCTTC.

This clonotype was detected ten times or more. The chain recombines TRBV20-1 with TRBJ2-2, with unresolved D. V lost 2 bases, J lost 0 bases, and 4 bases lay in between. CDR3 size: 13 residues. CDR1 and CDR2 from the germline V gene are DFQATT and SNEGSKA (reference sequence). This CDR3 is CSARSPNTGELFF. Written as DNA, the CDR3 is TGCAGTGCTAGATCCCCGAACACCGGGGAGCTGTTTTTT.

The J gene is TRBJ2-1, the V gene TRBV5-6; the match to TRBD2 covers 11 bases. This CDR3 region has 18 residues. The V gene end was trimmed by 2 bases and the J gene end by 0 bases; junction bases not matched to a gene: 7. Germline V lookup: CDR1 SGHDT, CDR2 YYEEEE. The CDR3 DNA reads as TGTGCCAGCAGCTTCAGGACTAGCGGGTTGACCTCCTACAATGAGCAGTTCTTC. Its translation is CASSFRTSGLTSYNEQFF.

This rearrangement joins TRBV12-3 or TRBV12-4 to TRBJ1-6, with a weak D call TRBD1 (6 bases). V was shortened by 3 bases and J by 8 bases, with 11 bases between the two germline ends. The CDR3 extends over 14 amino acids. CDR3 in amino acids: CASSFMGGHSPLHF. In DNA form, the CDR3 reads TGTGCCAGCAGTTTTATGGGGGGGCATTCACCCCTCCACTTT.

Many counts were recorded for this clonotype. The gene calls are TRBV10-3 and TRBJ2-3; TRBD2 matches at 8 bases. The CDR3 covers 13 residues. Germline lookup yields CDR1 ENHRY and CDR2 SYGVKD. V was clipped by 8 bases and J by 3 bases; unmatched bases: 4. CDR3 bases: TGTGCCATCGGCGGCGGGGGGACAGATACGCAGTATTTT. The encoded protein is CAIGGGGTDTQYF.